This TCR beta chain originates from a study of CD8+ T cells in alopecia areata. Study summary: Treatment comprised oral tofacitinib, 5 to 10 mg twice daily, in treated patients. Tofacitinib lasted 6 to 18 months, then 6 months off drug.

Of note for this clone: Its antigen is undetermined.

Regarding the study as a whole: Numerous clones, expanded in lesions, remained in scalp and blood during tofacitinib. More clonal than normal scalp was lesional scalp, particularly alopecia totalis/universalis.

Sample treatment: oral pan-JAK inhibitor, 5-10 mg twice daily. After isolation, RNA underwent reverse transcription to generate cDNA as the sequencing template. Sequenced by immunoSEQ multiplex PCR; TCRdb stores in-frame clones only, minus some. The repertoire holds about 270,000 clones, with approximately 60% as singletons. Germline lookup yields CDR1 MNHNS and CDR2 SASEGT. The CDR3 is 15 amino acids. V was clipped by 7 bases and J by 0 bases, with 16 bases between them. The receptor's source is a human donor with alopecia areata. This rearrangement joins TRBV6-1 to TRBJ2-7, with no clear D. The material sequenced was CD4+ T cells sorted from blood, taken at week 52, from a patient treated with tofacitinib. The CDR3 sequence: CASTYSGVLSYEQYF. DNA for the CDR3: TGTGCCAGCACCTACAGTGGGGTCCTCTCCTACGAGCAGTACTTC.